The next 21 T cell receptor beta chains were all read from a single sample in a study of human T cells and chemical hapten exposure. TCRdb passed the 5' RACE reads through MiXCR, listing each CDR3 protein once. The table has 75,000 or so distinct CDR3 sequences, 15% to 20% seen once; the top ten hold approximately 7%. The template was total RNA from unfractionated whole blood. All receptors come from a female donor in good health.

The chain recombines TRBV12-3 or TRBV12-4 with TRBJ2-1; 7 nucleotides line up with TRBD1. This CDR3 has 15 residues. V shed 3 bases, J shed 6 bases, and the junction held 8 bases outside the gene matches. Here the CDR3 DNA reads TGTGCCAGCAGTTTTGCAGGGGGAACAATCAATGAGCAGTTCTTC. This sequence encodes CASSFAGGTINEQFF.

This clonotype showed up just a few times. The chain employs TRBV20-1 and TRBJ2-1, with 12 bases identical to TRBD2. V was clipped by 3 bases and J by 3 bases; unmatched bases: 9. The CDR3 totals 17 residues. Germline assignment: CDR1 DFQATT and CDR2 SNEGSKA (reference sequence). CDR3 protein: CSASGGPGLAGYNEQFF. As DNA, the CDR3 is TGCAGTGCTAGTGGGGGTCCGGGACTAGCGGGCTACAATGAGCAGTTCTTC.

This clonotype was recorded only once. The chain uses TRBV19 and TRBJ1-5; 9 bases fit TRBD1. Germline CDR1 LNHDA, CDR2 SQIVND (reference sequence). Losses at the gene ends were 7 bases for V and 5 bases for J; bases not matched to a gene: 18. The CDR3 is 18 amino acids. CDR3 sequence reads: CASIGWRSGTGIHQPQHF. In DNA, the CDR3 is TGTGCCAGTATAGGATGGCGGTCCGGGACAGGGATTCATCAGCCCCAGCATTTT.

V gene TRBV7-9 combines with J gene TRBJ1-3, with 7 bases aligning to TRBD1. Germline CDR1 reads SEHNR; CDR2 reads FQNEAQ (reference sequence). CDR3 length: 18 residues. Trimming removed 0 bases from V and 0 bases from J; junction bases left unmatched: 8. CDR3 coding DNA: TGTGCCAGCAGCTTAGCGCAAGGGACAGAAAGCTCTGGAAACACCATATATTTT. This codes for CASSLAQGTESSGNTIYF.

This clonotype has just a few counts. The chain carries TRBV2 and TRBJ1-2; D gene unclear. There are 15 residues in the CDR3. Germline assignment: CDR1 SNHLY and CDR2 FYNNEI. Trimming took off 2 bases at V and 2 bases at J, with 12 bases between the two ends. In nucleotides, the CDR3 is TGTGCCAGCAGTGAATTAAAGGTTTCCAACTATGGCTACACCTTC. This encodes CASSELKVSNYGYTF. The full variable domain, in which reference TRBV2 and TRBJ1-2 provide the parts outside the CDR3, is EPEVTQTPSHQVTQMGQEVILRCVPISNHLYFYWYRQILGQKVEFLVSFYNNEISEKSEIFDDQFSVERPDGSNFTLKIRSTKLEDSAMYFCASSELKVSNYGYTFGSGTRLTVV.

Many counts were recorded for this clonotype. V is TRBV27 and J is TRBJ1-1, with D perhaps matching TRBD1 (5 bases). CDR3 size: 13 residues. Trimming took 7 bases from V and 5 from J, leaving 14 bases between them. Germline CDR1 MNHEY, CDR2 SMNVEV (reference sequence). CDR3 protein: CASKDGGNTEAFF. DNA for the CDR3: TGTGCCAGCAAAGACGGGGGGAATACTGAAGCTTTCTTT.

This clonotype appeared many times. The J gene is TRBJ2-3, the V gene TRBV28, with a weak D call TRBD1 (6 bases). The V gene lost 6 bases and the J gene lost 6 bases, with 13 bases spanning the gap. There are 13 residues in the CDR3. Germline CDR1 reads MDHEN; CDR2 reads SYDVKM. The CDR3 region is CASRDQGPDTQYF. CDR3 nucleotide sequence: TGTGCCAGCAGGGATCAGGGGCCGGATACGCAGTATTTT.

This chain links TRBV19 with TRBJ1-2; no reliable D call. The CDR3 runs 14 residues. Germline CDR1 is LNHDA and CDR2 is SQIVND (reference sequence). V shed 5 bases and J shed 3 bases, with 13 bases lying between them. Here the CDR3 DNA reads TGTGCCAGTAGTTCTGCCCCAAGCGACTATGGCTACACCTTC. Amino acids: CASSSAPSDYGYTF.

The V gene is TRBV6-6, the J gene TRBJ2-7, with TRBD1 as a possible D gene (6 bases). Looked up from germline, CDR1 is MNHNY and CDR2 is SVGAGI (reference sequence). Trimming removed 0 bases at V and 2 bases at J, with 8 bases between. This CDR3 is built from 14 residues. Here the CDR3 DNA reads TGTGCCAGCAGTTACTCACAGGGTACCTACGAGCAGTACTTC. It yields the protein CASSYSQGTYEQYF.

This chain connects TRBV7-2 to TRBJ2-7, with D tentatively TRBD2 (6 bases). V lost 1 base and J lost 3, with 16 bases in between. The V gene's germline CDR1 is SGHTA and CDR2 FQGNSA. The CDR3 length is 16 residues. The CDR3 DNA reads TGTGCCAGCAGCTTAGGTGCTTCCGGAGCGGGCTACGAGCAGTACTTC. Protein sequence: CASSLGASGAGYEQYF.

The J gene is TRBJ2-5, the V gene TRBV5-6, with D hard to call. CDR1 SGHDT and CDR2 YYEEEE come from the germline V gene. The CDR3 is 16 residues long. V was trimmed by 1 base and J by 0 bases, leaving 13 bases between them. The CDR3 DNA reads TGTGCCAGCAGCTTGACCAACGCAGCGTACCAAGAGACCCAGTACTTC. This gives the protein CASSLTNAAYQETQYF. Looking up the rest from reference TRBV5-6 and TRBJ2-5 gives the full variable domain: DAGVTQSPTHLIKTRGQQVTLRCSPKSGHDTVSWYQQALGQGPQFIFQYYEEEERQRGNFPDRFSGHQFPNYSSELNVNALLLGDSALYLCASSLTNAAYQETQYFGPGTRLLVL.

This clonotype was counted between two and nine times. This chain uses TRBV5-1 with TRBJ2-1; TRBD1 aligns across 8 bases. The trim removed 3 bases at V and 6 bases at J, leaving 8 bases unmatched. The CDR3 runs to 15 residues. Germline V lookup: CDR1 SGHRS, CDR2 YFSETQ. In nucleotides, the CDR3 is TGCGCCAGCAGCTCCGGACAGGGACCCTTCAATGAGCAGTTCTTC. Protein product: CASSSGQGPFNEQFF. Looking up the rest from reference TRBV5-1 and TRBJ2-1 gives the full variable domain: KAGVTQTPRYLIKTRGQQVTLSCSPISGHRSVSWYQQTPGQGLQFLFEYFSETQRNKGNFPGRFSGRQFSNSRSEMNVSTLELGDSALYLCASSSGQGPFNEQFFGPGTRLTVL.

The count of this clonotype is one. The J gene is TRBJ1-1, the V gene TRBV28; 8 nucleotides line up with TRBD1. There are 15 residues in the CDR3. V gave up 5 bases and J gave up 4 bases; unmatched junction bases: 9. Per the germline V gene, CDR1 is MDHEN and CDR2 is SYDVKM. The CDR3 loop is CASSVLDRASTEAFF. The DNA of the CDR3 is TGTGCCAGCAGTGTATTGGACAGGGCGAGCACTGAAGCTTTCTTT. Filled out from reference TRBV28 and TRBJ1-1, the complete variable domain reads DVKVTQSSRYLVKRTGEKVFLECVQDMDHENMFWYRQDPGLGLRLIYFSYDVKMKEKGDIPEGYSVSREKKERFSLILESASTNQTSMYLCASSVLDRASTEAFFGQGTRLTVV.

This chain joins TRBV6-5 and TRBJ2-7; 12 bases are shared with TRBD1. Looked up from germline, CDR1 is MNHEY and CDR2 is SVGAGI. The CDR3 is made up of 20 amino acids. V trimming: 2 bases; J trimming: 2 bases; junction bases outside the gene matches: 16. This CDR3 reads CASSYLTLGQGAGRPYEQYF. The DNA for the CDR3 is TGTGCCAGCAGTTACCTTACGTTGGGACAGGGGGCCGGAAGGCCCTACGAGCAGTACTTC.

The chain carries TRBV2 and TRBJ1-1; weak D call: TRBD1 (5 bases). V lost 6 bases to trimming and J lost 0 bases, with 14 bases between them. This CDR3 has 15 amino acids. Germline V gene sequence: CDR1 SNHLY, CDR2 FYNNEI. The CDR3 DNA reads TGTGCCAGCAGGGATCGGGGGGGGTTGAACACTGAAGCTTTCTTT. Translating gives CASRDRGGLNTEAFF.

This clonotype was counted a few times. This sequence joins TRBV14 and TRBJ1-1; D remains unclear. From germline, CDR1 is SGHDN and CDR2 FVKESK. This CDR3 comprises 13 residues. With 1 base removed from V and 10 bases from J, the gap between germline ends came to 13 bases. CDR3 sequence (DNA): TGTGCCAGCAGCCAAGGTCGGTGGGGTAGAGCTTTCTTT. It yields the protein CASSQGRWGRAFF.

In its sample, this clonotype was seen a few times. V gene TRBV4-3 combines with J gene TRBJ2-6; 9 bases fit TRBD1. Trimming removed 4 bases from V and 2 bases from J; junction bases left unmatched: 6. CDR1 LGHNA and CDR2 YSLEER come from the germline V gene. The CDR3 has 17 residues. The CDR3 loop is CASSRSGTGTGANVLTF. In DNA form, the CDR3 reads TGCGCCAGCAGCCGGTCCGGGACAGGGACTGGGGCCAACGTCCTGACTTTC.

This clonotype occurred a few times. V and J are TRBV18 and TRBJ2-5; perhaps D is TRBD1 or TRBD2 (6 bases each). The CDR3 contains 14 residues. V was shortened by 3 bases and J by 5 bases, with 13 bases between the two germline ends. Germline CDR1 is KGHSH and CDR2 is LQKENI. The CDR3: CASSPDGGEETQYF. DNA of the CDR3: TGTGCCAGCTCACCCGACGGGGGCGAGGAGACCCAGTACTTC.

This clonotype showed up just a few times. V usage is TRBV6-5 and J usage is TRBJ1-2; the match to TRBD1 covers 8 bases. The CDR3 length is 20 residues. The germline CDR1 and CDR2 sequences are MNHEY and SVGAGI. V lost 0 bases to trimming and J lost 4 bases; unmatched junction nucleotides: 19. CDR3 amino acids: CASSYSHPGARDRKFYGYTF. CDR3 DNA: TGTGCCAGCAGTTACTCCCATCCGGGTGCCCGGGACAGGAAATTCTATGGCTACACCTTC.

This clonotype was picked up many times. The chain employs TRBV20-1 and TRBJ2-1; possibly TRBD2 for D (6 bases). Germline V gene data show CDR1 as DFQATT and CDR2 as SNEGSKA (reference sequence). This CDR3 spans 14 amino acids. The V end was cut by 1 base, the J end by 0 bases, with 7 bases between. The CDR3 loop is CSARAGSSYNEQFF. The CDR3, as DNA: TGCAGTGCTAGAGCCGGGAGCTCCTACAATGAGCAGTTCTTC.

By share, this clonotype counts as medium-sized. This rearrangement joins TRBV10-3 to TRBJ2-1, with a weak D call TRBD1 (5 bases). With 2 bases removed from V and 8 bases from J, the gap between germline ends came to 10 bases. The CDR3 is made up of 13 amino acids. Germline loops: CDR1 ENHRY, CDR2 SYGVKD. CDR3 amino acids: CAISENRPHEQFF. The CDR3 DNA reads as TGTGCCATCAGTGAGAACAGGCCCCATGAGCAGTTCTTC.